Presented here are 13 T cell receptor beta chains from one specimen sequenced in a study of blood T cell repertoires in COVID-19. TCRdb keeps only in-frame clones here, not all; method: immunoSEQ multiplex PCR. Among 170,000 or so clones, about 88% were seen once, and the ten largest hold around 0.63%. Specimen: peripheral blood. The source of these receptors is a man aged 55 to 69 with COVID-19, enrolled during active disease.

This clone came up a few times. The DNA for the CDR3 is TGTGCCAGTAGATCCGCGGGCAACGAGCAGTACTTC. Encoded protein: CASRSAGNEQYF. The chain has TRBV19 and TRBJ2-7; a possible D gene is TRBD2 (5 bases). V was clipped by 6 bases and J by 5 bases, with 11 bases between them. Germline CDR1 LNHDA, CDR2 SQIVND (reference sequence). This CDR3 contains 12 residues. Full variable domain (rest looked up from reference TRBV19 and TRBJ2-7): DGGITQSPKYLFRKEGQNVTLSCEQNLNHDAMYWYRQDPGQGLRLIYYSQIVNDFQKGDIAEGYSVSREKKESFPLTVTSAQKNPTAFYLCASRSAGNEQYFGPGTRLTVT.

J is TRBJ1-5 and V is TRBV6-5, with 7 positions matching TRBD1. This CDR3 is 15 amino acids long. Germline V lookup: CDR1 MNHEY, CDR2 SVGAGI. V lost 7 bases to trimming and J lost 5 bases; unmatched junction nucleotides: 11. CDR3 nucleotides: TGTGCCAGCACCCTAGACAGGGCGTTATATCAGCCCCAGCATTTT. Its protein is CASTLDRALYQPQHF.

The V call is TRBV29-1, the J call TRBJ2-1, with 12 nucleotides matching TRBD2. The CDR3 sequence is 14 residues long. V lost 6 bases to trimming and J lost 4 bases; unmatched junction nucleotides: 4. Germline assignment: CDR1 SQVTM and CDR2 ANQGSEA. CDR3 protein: CSVQTSGGYNEQFF. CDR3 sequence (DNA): TGCAGCGTACAGACTAGCGGGGGATACAATGAGCAGTTCTTC.

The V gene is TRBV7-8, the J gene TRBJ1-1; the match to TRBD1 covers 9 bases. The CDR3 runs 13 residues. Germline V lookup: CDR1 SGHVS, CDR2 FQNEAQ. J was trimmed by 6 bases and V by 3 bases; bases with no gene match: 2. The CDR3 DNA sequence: TGTGCCAGCAGCTTCGGGGACAGGGCTGAAGCTTTCTTT. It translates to CASSFGDRAEAFF.

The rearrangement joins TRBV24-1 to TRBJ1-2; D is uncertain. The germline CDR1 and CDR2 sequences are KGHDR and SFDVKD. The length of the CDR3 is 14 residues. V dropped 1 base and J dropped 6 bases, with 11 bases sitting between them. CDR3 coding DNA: TGTGCCACCAGTGATTTAACAAGGGAGGATGGCTACACCTTC. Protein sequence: CATSDLTREDGYTF.

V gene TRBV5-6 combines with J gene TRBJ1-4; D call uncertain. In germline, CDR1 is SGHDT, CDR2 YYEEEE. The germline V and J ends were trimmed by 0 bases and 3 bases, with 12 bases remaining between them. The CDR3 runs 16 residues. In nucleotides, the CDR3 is TGTGCCAGCAGCTTGGGTTCAGTGGTGTCTAATGAAAAACTGTTTTTT. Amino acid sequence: CASSLGSVVSNEKLFF.

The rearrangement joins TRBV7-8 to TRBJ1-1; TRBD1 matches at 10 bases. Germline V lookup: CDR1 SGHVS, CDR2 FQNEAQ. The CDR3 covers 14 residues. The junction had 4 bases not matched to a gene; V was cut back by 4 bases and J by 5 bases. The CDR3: CASSSLDRGTEAFF. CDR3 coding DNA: TGTGCCAGCAGCTCCCTGGACAGGGGGACTGAAGCTTTCTTT.

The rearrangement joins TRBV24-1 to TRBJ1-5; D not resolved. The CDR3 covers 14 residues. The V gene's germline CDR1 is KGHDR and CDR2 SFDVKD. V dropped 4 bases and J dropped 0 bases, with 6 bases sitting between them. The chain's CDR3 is CATSDPHSNQPQHF. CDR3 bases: TGTGCCACCAGTGACCCCCATAGCAATCAGCCCCAGCATTTT.

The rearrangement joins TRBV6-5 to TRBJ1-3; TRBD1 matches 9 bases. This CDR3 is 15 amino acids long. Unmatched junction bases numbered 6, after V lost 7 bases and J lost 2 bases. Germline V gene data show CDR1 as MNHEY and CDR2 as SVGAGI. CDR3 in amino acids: CASTTTGGTGNTIYF. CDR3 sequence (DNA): TGTGCCAGCACCACAACAGGGGGCACTGGAAACACCATATATTTT.

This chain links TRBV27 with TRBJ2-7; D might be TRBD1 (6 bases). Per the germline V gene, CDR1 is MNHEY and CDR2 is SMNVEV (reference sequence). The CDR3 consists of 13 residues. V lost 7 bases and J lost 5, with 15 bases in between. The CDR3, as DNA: TGTGCCAGCACTTCCCACAGGGACAACGAGCAGTACTTC. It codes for CASTSHRDNEQYF.

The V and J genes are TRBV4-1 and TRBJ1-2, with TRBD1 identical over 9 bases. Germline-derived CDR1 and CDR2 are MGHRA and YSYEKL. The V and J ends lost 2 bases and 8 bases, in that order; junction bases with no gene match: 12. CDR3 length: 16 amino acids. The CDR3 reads CASSQIRDRAEEGYTF. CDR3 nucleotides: TGCGCCAGCAGCCAAATCCGGGACAGGGCTGAGGAAGGCTACACCTTC.

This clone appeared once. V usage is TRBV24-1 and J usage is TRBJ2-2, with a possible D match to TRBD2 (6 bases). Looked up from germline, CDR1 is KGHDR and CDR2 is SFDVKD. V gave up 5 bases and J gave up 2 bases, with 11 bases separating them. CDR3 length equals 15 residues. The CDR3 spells CATSAAGRNTGELFF. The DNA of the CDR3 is TGTGCCACCAGTGCGGCGGGAAGAAACACCGGGGAGCTGTTTTTT.

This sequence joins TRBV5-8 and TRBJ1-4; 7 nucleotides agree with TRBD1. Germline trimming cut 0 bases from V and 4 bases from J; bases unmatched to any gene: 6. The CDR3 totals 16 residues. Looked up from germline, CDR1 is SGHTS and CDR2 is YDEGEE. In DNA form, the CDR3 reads TGTGCCAGCAGCTTGGGGGACAGTTCCCTTAATGAAAAACTGTTTTTT. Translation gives CASSLGDSSLNEKLFF. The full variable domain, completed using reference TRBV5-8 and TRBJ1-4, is EAGVTQSPTHLIKTRGQQATLRCSPISGHTSVYWYQQALGLGLQFLLWYDEGEERNRGNFPPRFSGRQFPNYSSELNVNALELEDSALYLCASSLGDSSLNEKLFFGSGTQLSVL.